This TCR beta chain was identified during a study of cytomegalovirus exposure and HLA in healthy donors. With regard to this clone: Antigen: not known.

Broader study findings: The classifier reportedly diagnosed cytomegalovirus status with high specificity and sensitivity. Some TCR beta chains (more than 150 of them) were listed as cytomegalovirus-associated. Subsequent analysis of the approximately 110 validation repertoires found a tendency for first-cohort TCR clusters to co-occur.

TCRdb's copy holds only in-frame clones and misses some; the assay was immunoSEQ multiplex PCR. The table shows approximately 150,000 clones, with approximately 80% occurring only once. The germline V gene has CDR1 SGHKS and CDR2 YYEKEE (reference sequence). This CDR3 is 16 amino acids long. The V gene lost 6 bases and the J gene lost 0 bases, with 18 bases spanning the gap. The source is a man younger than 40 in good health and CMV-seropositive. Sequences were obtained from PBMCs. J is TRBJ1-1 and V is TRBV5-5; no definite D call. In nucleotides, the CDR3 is TGTGCCAGCACCCCGTCGGCGGCCCGCCTGAACACTGAAGCTTTCTTT. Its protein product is CASTPSAARLNTEAFF.